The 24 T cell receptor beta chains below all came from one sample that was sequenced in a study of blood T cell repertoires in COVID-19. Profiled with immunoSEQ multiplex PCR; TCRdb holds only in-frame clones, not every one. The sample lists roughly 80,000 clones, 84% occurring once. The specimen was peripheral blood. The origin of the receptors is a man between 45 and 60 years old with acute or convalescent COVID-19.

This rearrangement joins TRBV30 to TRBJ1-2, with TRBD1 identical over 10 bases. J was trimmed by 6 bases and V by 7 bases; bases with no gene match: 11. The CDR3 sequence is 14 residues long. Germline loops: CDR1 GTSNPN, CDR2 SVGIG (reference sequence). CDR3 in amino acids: CAFLTRGQGDGYTF. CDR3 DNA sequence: TGTGCCTTTCTCACCAGAGGACAGGGGGATGGCTACACCTTC. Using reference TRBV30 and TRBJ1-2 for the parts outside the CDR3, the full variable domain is SQTIHQWPATLVQPVGSPLSLECTVEGTSNPNLYWYRQAAGRGLQLLFYSVGIGQISSEVPQNLSASRPQDRQFILSSKKLLLSDSGFYLCAFLTRGQGDGYTFGSGTRLTVV.

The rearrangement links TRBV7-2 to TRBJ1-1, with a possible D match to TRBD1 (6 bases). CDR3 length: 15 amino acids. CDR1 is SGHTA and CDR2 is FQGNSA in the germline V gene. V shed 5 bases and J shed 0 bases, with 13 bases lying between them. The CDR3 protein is CASSLRTDMNTEAFF. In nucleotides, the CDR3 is TGTGCCAGCAGCCTAAGGACAGATATGAACACTGAAGCTTTCTTT.

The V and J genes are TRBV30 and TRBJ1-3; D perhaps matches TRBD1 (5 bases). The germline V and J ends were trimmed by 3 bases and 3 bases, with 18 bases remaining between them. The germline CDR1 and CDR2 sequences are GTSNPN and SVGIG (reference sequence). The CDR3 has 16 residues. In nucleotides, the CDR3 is TGTGCCTGGAGCCTCAGGGAGGCTGGATTTGGAAACACCATATATTTT. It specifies CAWSLREAGFGNTIYF.

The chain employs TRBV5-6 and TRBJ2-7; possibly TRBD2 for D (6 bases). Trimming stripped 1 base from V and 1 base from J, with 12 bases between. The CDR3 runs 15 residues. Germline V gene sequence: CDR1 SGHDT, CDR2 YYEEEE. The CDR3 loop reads CASSLSGVMSYEQYF. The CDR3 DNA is TGTGCCAGCAGCTTGTCGGGGGTTATGTCCTACGAGCAGTACTTC.

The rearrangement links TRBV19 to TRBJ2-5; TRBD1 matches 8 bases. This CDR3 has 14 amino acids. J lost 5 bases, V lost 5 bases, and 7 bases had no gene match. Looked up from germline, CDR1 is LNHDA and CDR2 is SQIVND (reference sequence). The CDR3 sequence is CASSAGTGGETQYF. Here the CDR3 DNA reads TGTGCCAGTAGTGCCGGGACAGGCGGGGAGACCCAGTACTTC.

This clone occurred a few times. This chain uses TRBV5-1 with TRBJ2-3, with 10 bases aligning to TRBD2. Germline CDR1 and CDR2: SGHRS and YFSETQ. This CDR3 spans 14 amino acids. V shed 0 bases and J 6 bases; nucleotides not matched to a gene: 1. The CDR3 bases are TGCGCCAGCAGCTTGGATAGCGGGGGGGATACGCAGTATTTT. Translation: CASSLDSGGDTQYF.

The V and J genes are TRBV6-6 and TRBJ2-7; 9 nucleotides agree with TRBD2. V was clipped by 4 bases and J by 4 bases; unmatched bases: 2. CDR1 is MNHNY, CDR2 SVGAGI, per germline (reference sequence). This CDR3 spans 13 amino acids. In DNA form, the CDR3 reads TGTGCCAGCAGTTCGCGGGGGGGGTACGAGCAGTACTTC. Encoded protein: CASSSRGGYEQYF.

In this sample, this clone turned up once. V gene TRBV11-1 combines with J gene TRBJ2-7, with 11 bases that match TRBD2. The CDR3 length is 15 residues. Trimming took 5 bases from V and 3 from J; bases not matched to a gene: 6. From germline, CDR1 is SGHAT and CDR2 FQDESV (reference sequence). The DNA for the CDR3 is TGTGCCAGCAGCGTCGCTAGCGGGGGGTACTACGAGCAGTACTTC. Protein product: CASSVASGGYYEQYF.

CDR3 DNA: TGTGCCAGCAGTCTAGAGGGACTAGCGGGAGCTTTCTACGAGCAGTACTTC. Encoded protein: CASSLEGLAGAFYEQYF. The gene calls are TRBV27 and TRBJ2-7; 14 positions agree with TRBD2. Germline CDR1 and CDR2: MNHEY and SMNVEV (reference sequence). Trimming at V came to 5 bases and at J to 3 bases, leaving 9 bases not matched to a gene. This CDR3 region has 17 residues.

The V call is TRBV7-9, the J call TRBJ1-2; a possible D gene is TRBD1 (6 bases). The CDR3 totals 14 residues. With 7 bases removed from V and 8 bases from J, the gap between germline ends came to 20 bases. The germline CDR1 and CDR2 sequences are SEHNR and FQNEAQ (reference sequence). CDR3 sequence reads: CASTPPTGLAGYTF. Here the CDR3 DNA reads TGTGCCAGCACCCCTCCCACAGGGTTGGCCGGCTACACCTTC.

Here the CDR3 reads CASNLLGTGYTF. Written as DNA, the CDR3 is TGTGCCAGCAATCTTCTCGGGACAGGATACACCTTC. This chain uses TRBV28 with TRBJ1-2, with 8 bases matching TRBD1. After removal of 7 bases from V and 11 bases from J, the junction contained 9 bases not matched to a gene. CDR1 is MDHEN, CDR2 SYDVKM, per germline. CDR3 length equals 12 residues.

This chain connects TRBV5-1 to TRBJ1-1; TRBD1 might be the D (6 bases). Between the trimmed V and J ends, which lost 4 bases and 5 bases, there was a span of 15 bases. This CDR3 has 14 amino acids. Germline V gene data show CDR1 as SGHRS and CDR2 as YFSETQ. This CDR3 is CASSANRAETEAFF. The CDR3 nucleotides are TGCGCCAGCAGCGCGAACAGGGCTGAAACTGAAGCTTTCTTT.

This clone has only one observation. The CDR3 sequence is CASSRPGQRNTEAFF. CDR3 bases: TGTGCCAGCAGTAGACCGGGACAGCGGAACACTGAAGCTTTCTTT. The chain recombines TRBV6-5 with TRBJ1-1, with TRBD1 identical over 7 bases. V was clipped by 5 bases and J by 1 base; unmatched bases: 7. The CDR3 covers 15 residues. Germline V gene data show CDR1 as MNHEY and CDR2 as SVGAGI.

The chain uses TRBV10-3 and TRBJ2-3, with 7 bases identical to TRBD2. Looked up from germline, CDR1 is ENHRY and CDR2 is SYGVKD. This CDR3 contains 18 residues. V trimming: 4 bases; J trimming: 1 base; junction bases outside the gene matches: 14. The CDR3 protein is CAISAIAGELGGTDTQYF. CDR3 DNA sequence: TGTGCCATCAGTGCCATCGCGGGGGAACTGGGGGGCACAGATACGCAGTATTTT.

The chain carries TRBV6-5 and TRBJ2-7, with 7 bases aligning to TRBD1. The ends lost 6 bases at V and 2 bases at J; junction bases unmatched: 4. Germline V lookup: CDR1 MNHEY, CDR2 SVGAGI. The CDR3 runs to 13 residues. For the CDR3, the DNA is TGTGCCAGCAGAAAAGGGACAGCCTACGAGCAGTACTTC. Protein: CASRKGTAYEQYF.

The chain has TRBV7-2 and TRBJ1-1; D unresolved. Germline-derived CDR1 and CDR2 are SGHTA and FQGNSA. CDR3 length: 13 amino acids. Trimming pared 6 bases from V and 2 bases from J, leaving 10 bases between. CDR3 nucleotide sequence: TGTGCCAGCAGTCAAGATAGAAACACTGAAGCTTTCTTT. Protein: CASSQDRNTEAFF.

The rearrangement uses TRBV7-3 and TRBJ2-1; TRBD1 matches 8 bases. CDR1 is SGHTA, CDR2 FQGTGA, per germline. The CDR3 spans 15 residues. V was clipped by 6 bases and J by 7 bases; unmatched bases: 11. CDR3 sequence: CASRHRTGLRNEQFF. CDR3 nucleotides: TGTGCCAGCAGACACCGGACAGGGCTCAGGAATGAGCAGTTCTTC.

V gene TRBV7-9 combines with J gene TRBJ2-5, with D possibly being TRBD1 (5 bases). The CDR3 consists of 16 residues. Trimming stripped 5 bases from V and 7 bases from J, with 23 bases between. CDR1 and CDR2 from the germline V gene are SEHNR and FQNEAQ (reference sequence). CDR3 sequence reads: CASSPRQTAARRTQYF. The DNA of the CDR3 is TGTGCCAGCAGCCCACGACAGACAGCCGCTCGGCGGACCCAGTACTTC.

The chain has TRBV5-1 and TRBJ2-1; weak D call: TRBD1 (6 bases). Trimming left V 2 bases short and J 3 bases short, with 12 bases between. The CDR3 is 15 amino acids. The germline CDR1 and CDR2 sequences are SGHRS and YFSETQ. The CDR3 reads CASSLTGQNYNEQFF. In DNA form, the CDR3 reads TGCGCCAGCAGCTTAACGGGACAAAACTACAATGAGCAGTTCTTC.

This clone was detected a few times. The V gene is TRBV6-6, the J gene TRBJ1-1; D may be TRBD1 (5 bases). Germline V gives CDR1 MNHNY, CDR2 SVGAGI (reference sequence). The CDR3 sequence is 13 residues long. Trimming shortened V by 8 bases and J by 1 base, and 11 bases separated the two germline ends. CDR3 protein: CASGQTANTEAFF. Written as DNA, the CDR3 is TGTGCCAGCGGCCAGACAGCGAACACTGAAGCTTTCTTT.

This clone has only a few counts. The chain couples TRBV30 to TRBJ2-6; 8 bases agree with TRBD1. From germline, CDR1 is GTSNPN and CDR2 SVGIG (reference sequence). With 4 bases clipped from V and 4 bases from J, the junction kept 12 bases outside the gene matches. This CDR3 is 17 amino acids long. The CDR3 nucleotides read TGTGCCTGGACTAGGGACAGGACCTCGCGGGGGGCCAACGTCCTGACTTTC. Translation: CAWTRDRTSRGANVLTF.

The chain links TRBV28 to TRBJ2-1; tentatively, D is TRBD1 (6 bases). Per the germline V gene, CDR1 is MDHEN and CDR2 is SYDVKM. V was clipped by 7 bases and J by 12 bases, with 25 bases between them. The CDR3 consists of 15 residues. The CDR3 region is CASTTGTTGVIGQFF. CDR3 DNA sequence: TGTGCCAGCACCACCGGGACAACCGGCGTAATTGGGCAGTTCTTC.

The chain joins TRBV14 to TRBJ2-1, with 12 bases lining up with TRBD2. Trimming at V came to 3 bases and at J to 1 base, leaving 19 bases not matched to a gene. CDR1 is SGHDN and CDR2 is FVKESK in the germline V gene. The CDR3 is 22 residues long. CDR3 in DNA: TGTGCCAGCAGCCATATCCCGATCAGACTAGCGGGAGAAGGGAGGTCCTACAATGAGCAGTTCTTC. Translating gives CASSHIPIRLAGEGRSYNEQFF.

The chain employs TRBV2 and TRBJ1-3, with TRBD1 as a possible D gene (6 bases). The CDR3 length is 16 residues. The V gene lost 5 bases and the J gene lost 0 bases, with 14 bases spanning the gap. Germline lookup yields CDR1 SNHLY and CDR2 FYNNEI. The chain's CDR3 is CASSPGHLSSGNTIYF. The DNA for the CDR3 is TGTGCCAGCAGTCCGGGACACCTGAGCTCTGGAAACACCATATATTTT.